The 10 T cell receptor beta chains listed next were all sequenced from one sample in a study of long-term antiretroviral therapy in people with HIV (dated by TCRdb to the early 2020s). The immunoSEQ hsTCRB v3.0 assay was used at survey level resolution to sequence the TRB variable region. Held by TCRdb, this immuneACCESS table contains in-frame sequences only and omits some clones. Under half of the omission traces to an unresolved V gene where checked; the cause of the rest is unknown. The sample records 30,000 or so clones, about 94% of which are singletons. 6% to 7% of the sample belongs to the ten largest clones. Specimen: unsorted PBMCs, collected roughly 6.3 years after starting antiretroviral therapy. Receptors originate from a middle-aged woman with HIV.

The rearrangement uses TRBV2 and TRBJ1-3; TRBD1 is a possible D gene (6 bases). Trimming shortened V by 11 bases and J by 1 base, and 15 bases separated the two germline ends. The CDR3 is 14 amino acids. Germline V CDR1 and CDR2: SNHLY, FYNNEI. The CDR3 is CASQGGGSGNTIYF. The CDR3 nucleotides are TGTGCCTCTCAAGGGGGGGGTTCTGGAAACACCATATATTTT.

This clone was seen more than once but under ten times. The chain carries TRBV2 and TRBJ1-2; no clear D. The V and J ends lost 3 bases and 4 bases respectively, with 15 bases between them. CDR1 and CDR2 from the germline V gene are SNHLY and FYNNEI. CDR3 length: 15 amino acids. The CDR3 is CASSDSTQNGYGYTF. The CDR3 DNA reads TGTGCCAGCAGTGACTCAACCCAAAACGGCTATGGCTACACCTTC. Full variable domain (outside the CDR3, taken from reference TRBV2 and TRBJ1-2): EPEVTQTPSHQVTQMGQEVILRCVPISNHLYFYWYRQILGQKVEFLVSFYNNEISEKSEIFDDQFSVERPDGSNFTLKIRSTKLEDSAMYFCASSDSTQNGYGYTFGSGTRLTVV.

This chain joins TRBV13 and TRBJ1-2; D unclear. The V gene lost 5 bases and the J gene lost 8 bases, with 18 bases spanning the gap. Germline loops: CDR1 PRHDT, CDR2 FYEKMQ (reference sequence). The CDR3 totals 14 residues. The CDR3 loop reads CASSPMAALGGYTF. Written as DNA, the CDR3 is TGTGCCAGCAGCCCCATGGCGGCCTTGGGGGGCTACACCTTC.

CDR3 sequence: CASNLGSANTDTQYF. Here the CDR3 DNA reads TGTGCCAGCAACCTGGGGTCAGCGAACACAGATACGCAGTATTTT. J is TRBJ2-3 and V is TRBV27; D is undetermined. V dropped 7 bases and J dropped 2 bases, with 16 bases sitting between them. The CDR3 has 15 residues. Germline-derived CDR1 and CDR2 are MNHEY and SMNVEV (reference sequence).

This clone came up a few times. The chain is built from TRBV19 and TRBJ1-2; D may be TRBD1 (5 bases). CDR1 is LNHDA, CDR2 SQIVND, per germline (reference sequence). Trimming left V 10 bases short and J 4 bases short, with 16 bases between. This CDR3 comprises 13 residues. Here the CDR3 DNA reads TGTGCCACCCGCGGGCAGGGATCCTATGGCTACACCTTC. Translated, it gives CATRGQGSYGYTF.

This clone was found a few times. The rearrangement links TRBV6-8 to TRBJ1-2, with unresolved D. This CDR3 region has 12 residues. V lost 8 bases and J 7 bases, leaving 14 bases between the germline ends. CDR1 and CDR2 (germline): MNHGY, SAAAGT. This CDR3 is CASATGWSGYTF. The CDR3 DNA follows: TGTGCCAGCGCCACGGGTTGGTCTGGCTACACCTTC.

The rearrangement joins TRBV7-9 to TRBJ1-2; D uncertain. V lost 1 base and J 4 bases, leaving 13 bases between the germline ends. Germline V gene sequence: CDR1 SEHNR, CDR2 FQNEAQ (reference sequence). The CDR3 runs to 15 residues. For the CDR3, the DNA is TGTGCCAGCAGCTTAGTGGGTAACCTCGCCTATGGCTACACCTTC. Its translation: CASSLVGNLAYGYTF.

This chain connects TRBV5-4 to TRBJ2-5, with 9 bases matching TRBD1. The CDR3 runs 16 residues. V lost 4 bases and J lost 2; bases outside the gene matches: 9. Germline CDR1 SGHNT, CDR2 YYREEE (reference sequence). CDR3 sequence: CASSPETGGRQETQYF. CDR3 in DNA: TGTGCCAGCAGCCCCGAGACAGGGGGGCGGCAAGAGACCCAGTACTTC.

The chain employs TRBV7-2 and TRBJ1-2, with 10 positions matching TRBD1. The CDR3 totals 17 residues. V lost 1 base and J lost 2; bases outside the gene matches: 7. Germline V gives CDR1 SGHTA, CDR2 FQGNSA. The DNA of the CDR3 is TGTGCCAGCAGCTTAGGTGGGACAGGGGCCAGGAACTATGGCTACACCTTC. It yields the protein CASSLGGTGARNYGYTF. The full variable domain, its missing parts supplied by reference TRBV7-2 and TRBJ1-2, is GAGVSQSPSNKVTEKGKDVELRCDPISGHTALYWYRQSLGQGLEFLIYFQGNSAPDKSGLPSDRFSAERTGGSVSTLTIQRTQQEDSAVYLCASSLGGTGARNYGYTFGSGTRLTVV.

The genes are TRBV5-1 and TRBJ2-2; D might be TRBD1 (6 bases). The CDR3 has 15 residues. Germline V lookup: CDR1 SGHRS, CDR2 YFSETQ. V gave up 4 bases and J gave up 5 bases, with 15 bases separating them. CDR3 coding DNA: TGCGCCAGCAGCACAAGGCAGGGGTGGACCGGGGAGCTGTTTTTT. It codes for CASSTRQGWTGELFF.